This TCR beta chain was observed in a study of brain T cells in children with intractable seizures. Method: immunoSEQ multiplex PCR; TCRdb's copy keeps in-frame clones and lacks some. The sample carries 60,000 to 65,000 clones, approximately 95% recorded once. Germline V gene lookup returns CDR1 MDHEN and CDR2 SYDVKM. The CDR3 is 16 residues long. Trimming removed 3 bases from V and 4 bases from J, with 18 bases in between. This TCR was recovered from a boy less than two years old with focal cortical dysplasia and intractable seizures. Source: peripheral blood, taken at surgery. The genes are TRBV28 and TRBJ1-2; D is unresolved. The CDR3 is CASSFPGVGASYGYTF. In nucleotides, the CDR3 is TGTGCCAGCAGTTTTCCAGGCGTTGGAGCCTCCTATGGCTACACCTTC.